These 14 T cell receptor beta chains came from one sample sequenced in a study of blood T cell repertoires in COVID-19. TCRdb's copy holds only in-frame clones and misses some; the assay was immunoSEQ multiplex PCR. This sample has hundreds of thousands of clones, with almost 85% found just once. The specimen was peripheral blood. The receptors originated from a woman of 80 years or more with acute or convalescent COVID-19.

This clone was seen only once. The chain joins TRBV4-1 to TRBJ2-3; 8 bases are shared with TRBD2. Losses at the gene ends were 1 base for V and 1 base for J; bases not matched to a gene: 13. The CDR3 extends over 19 amino acids. The germline CDR1 and CDR2 sequences are MGHRA and YSYEKL. CDR3 in DNA: TGCGCCAGCAGCCAAGTCCGGCGGGGTAGCGGGGAGGGCACAGATACGCAGTATTTT. This gives the protein CASSQVRRGSGEGTDTQYF.

This clone was seen once. The rearrangement uses TRBV25-1 and TRBJ2-1, with D maybe TRBD2 (5 bases). With 3 bases removed from V and 1 base from J, the gap between germline ends came to 7 bases. Germline V CDR1 and CDR2: MGHDK, SYGVNS. The CDR3 spans 14 residues. The CDR3 protein is CASSEVASYNEQFF. The DNA for the CDR3 is TGTGCCAGCAGTGAGGTAGCGTCCTACAATGAGCAGTTCTTC.

CDR3 DNA: TGTGCCAGCTCACCTGGCAGGGCAGCAGGAAACACCATATATTTT. This encodes CASSPGRAAGNTIYF. The chain joins TRBV18 to TRBJ1-3, with D perhaps TRBD1 (5 bases). This CDR3 has 15 amino acids. Trimming took 3 bases from V and 4 from J, leaving 13 bases between them. Per the germline V gene, CDR1 is KGHSH and CDR2 is LQKENI.

This chain links TRBV23-1 with TRBJ2-5, with 9 bases matching TRBD2. TRBV23-1 is annotated as an ORF whose role is uncertain. This CDR3 has 15 amino acids. Trimming at V came to 4 bases and at J to 1 base, leaving 4 bases not matched to a gene. Written as DNA, the CDR3 is TGCGCCAGCAGTCGTATTAGCGGGAGCCAAGAGACCCAGTACTTC. This codes for CASSRISGSQETQYF.

In this sample, this clone turned up a few times. This chain links TRBV5-6 with TRBJ2-3, with D possibly TRBD1 on 6 matching bases. Germline values: CDR1 SGHDT, CDR2 YYEEEE. This CDR3 spans 12 amino acids. The germline V and J ends were trimmed by 0 bases and 12 bases, with 11 bases remaining between them. CDR3 sequence: CASSLETGIQYF. CDR3 nucleotide sequence: TGTGCCAGCAGCTTGGAAACAGGGATTCAGTATTTT.

The chain combines TRBV9 with TRBJ1-1, with a tentative D call TRBD1 (6 bases). The V end lost 0 bases, the J end lost 4 bases, and 7 bases lay between the germline ends. CDR3 length: 13 residues. Germline V gene data show CDR1 as SGDLS and CDR2 as YYNGEE. The CDR3 DNA reads TGTGCCAGCAGCGTAGGACAGGTCACTGAAGCTTTCTTT. Its protein is CASSVGQVTEAFF.

This clone has a handful of counts. This chain uses TRBV30 with TRBJ1-4, with D perhaps matching TRBD1 (5 bases). V shed 0 bases and J shed 9 bases, with 17 bases lying between them. Looked up from germline, CDR1 is GTSNPN and CDR2 is SVGIG (reference sequence). The CDR3 has 15 amino acids. CDR3 in DNA: TGTGCCTGGAGTGTAGGACATTCGTACATCAAAAAACTGTTTTTT. Protein: CAWSVGHSYIKKLFF.

This clone was observed a handful of times. This chain connects TRBV28 to TRBJ1-4; D might be TRBD1 (6 bases). The V gene lost 2 bases and the J gene lost 2 bases, with 12 bases spanning the gap. The length of the CDR3 is 16 residues. The germline V gene has CDR1 MDHEN and CDR2 SYDVKM. CDR3 coding DNA: TGTGCCAGCAGTTTAGGATTGGGGGCCACTAATGAAAAACTGTTTTTT. It translates to CASSLGLGATNEKLFF.

The V gene is TRBV6-5, the J gene TRBJ2-1, with 9 bases aligning to TRBD2. The CDR3 runs 15 residues. Looked up from germline, CDR1 is MNHEY and CDR2 is SVGAGI. The ends lost 8 bases at V and 8 bases at J; junction bases unmatched: 13. The CDR3 loop reads CASAEFSGRGDEQFF. The CDR3, as DNA: TGTGCCAGCGCTGAATTTAGCGGGAGAGGGGATGAGCAGTTCTTC.

The chain employs TRBV11-3 and TRBJ2-5, with 7 bases matching TRBD2. Germline CDR1 reads SGHNT; CDR2 reads YENEEA. The CDR3 is made up of 15 amino acids. After removal of 3 bases from V and 5 bases from J, the junction contained 9 bases not matched to a gene. CDR3 residues: CASSFEAGATETQYF. DNA of the CDR3: TGTGCCAGCAGCTTCGAGGCGGGAGCGACGGAGACCCAGTACTTC.

The chain is built from TRBV3-1 (or the pseudogene TRBV3-2) and TRBJ2-3; D is ambiguous. This CDR3 region has 11 residues. Trimming removed 4 bases at V and 4 bases at J, with 3 bases between. Germline-derived CDR1 and CDR2 are LGHDT and YNNKEL (reference sequence). The CDR3 sequence: CASSLSDTQYF. The CDR3 DNA sequence: TGTGCCAGCAGCCTCTCAGATACGCAGTATTTT.

This clone was counted once. The gene calls are TRBV20-1 and TRBJ2-1, with a weak D call TRBD2 (5 bases). The CDR3 extends over 15 amino acids. Looked up from germline, CDR1 is DFQATT and CDR2 is SNEGSKA (reference sequence). Trimming removed 3 bases from V and 6 bases from J, with 18 bases in between. CDR3 loop: CSASSPNEGINEQFF. In nucleotides, the CDR3 is TGCAGTGCTAGTAGTCCGAATGAGGGTATCAATGAGCAGTTCTTC.

The V gene is TRBV7-9, the J gene TRBJ2-5; TRBD2 might be the D (5 bases). The CDR3 is 15 residues long. Trimming took 5 bases from V and 2 from J, leaving 15 bases between them. Germline CDR1 is SEHNR and CDR2 is FQNEAQ (reference sequence). CDR3 bases: TGTGCCAGCAGCCAACAACGGGGAGTACAAGAGACCCAGTACTTC. Its translation is CASSQQRGVQETQYF.

The chain links TRBV5-1 to TRBJ1-3; D is undetermined. Trimming removed 2 bases from V and 4 bases from J, with 10 bases in between. The CDR3 is made up of 14 amino acids. CDR1 and CDR2 (germline): SGHRS, YFSETQ. CDR3 residues: CASSFITRGNTIYF. The CDR3 nucleotides read TGCGCCAGCAGCTTTATTACGCGAGGAAACACCATATATTTT.